One sample yielded the 10 T cell receptor beta chains listed below, sequenced in a study of neurological immune-mediated disorders (dated by TCRdb to between 2019 and 2020). Preparation of the library involved 5' RACE. The data were produced on an Illumina HiSeq 2500. TCRdb reanalyzed the raw reads on its own, using fastp at Q25 for trimming and MiXCR for clone calling, and kept in-frame beta chains. Rows with a matching CDR3 protein are joined into one entry that keeps the most common DNA and genes. The sample profile shows approximately 50,000 distinct CDR3 sequences; roughly 3.5% of them were found once. The top ten constitute around 1.5% of the sample. The source material was PBMCs. These receptors were taken from a man younger than 45 with multiple sclerosis.

In this sample, this clonotype turned up many times. The gene calls are TRBV20-1 and TRBJ2-1, with no clear D. The V end lost 6 bases, the J end lost 6 bases, and 15 bases lay between the germline ends. Per germline, CDR1 DFQATT and CDR2 SNEGSKA (reference sequence). This CDR3 has 13 residues. The CDR3 here is CSAGVSTGNEQFF. CDR3 bases: TGCAGTGCCGGAGTCTCGACGGGCAATGAGCAGTTCTTC.

This clonotype was found many times. This chain links TRBV10-3 with TRBJ1-5; D possibly corresponds to TRBD1 (5 bases). CDR3 size: 16 residues. Trimming stripped 2 bases from V and 3 bases from J, with 14 bases between. Germline CDR1 and CDR2: ENHRY and SYGVKD. DNA of the CDR3: TGTGCCATCAGTGAGGGGGGGTTGCGCCTCAATCAGCCCCAGCATTTT. Its protein is CAISEGGLRLNQPQHF.

There are many counts of this clonotype. The CDR3 spells CASSQESGGAYEQYF. CDR3 nucleotides: TGCGCCAGCAGCCAAGAAAGCGGGGGGGCTTACGAGCAGTACTTC. The chain joins TRBV4-1 to TRBJ2-7; 10 positions match TRBD2. There are 15 residues in the CDR3. Per the germline V gene, CDR1 is MGHRA and CDR2 is YSYEKL. J lost 4 bases, V lost 0 bases, and 3 bases had no gene match.

In this sample, this clonotype turned up many times. The J gene is TRBJ2-2, the V gene TRBV20-1, with 13 bases aligning to TRBD2. Trimming at V came to 3 bases and at J to 2 bases, leaving 12 bases not matched to a gene. Germline assignment: CDR1 DFQATT and CDR2 SNEGSKA (reference sequence). This CDR3 is 19 amino acids long. The CDR3 loop reads CSASPVETSGRRNTGELFF. CDR3 coding DNA: TGCAGTGCTAGCCCGGTCGAGACTAGCGGGAGGAGAAACACCGGGGAGCTGTTTTTT.

This clonotype was observed at least ten times. The rearrangement links TRBV5-1 to TRBJ2-1; perhaps TRBD1 as D (6 bases). V was pared by 5 bases and J by 0 bases, with 12 bases between. CDR3 length: 15 amino acids. Per germline, CDR1 SGHRS and CDR2 YFSETQ. For the CDR3, the DNA is TGCGCCAGCAGAACAGGGCTTAGCTCCTACAATGAGCAGTTCTTC. Its protein product is CASRTGLSSYNEQFF.

This clonotype was observed many times. CDR3 sequence (DNA): TGTGCCAGCAGTTTATCAGGGCCTAATGAAAAACTGTTTTTT. It specifies CASSLSGPNEKLFF. This chain links TRBV12-3 or TRBV12-4 with TRBJ1-4, with D perhaps TRBD1 (5 bases). The CDR3 length is 14 residues. V lost 2 bases to trimming and J lost 3 bases, with 7 bases between them.

This clonotype was detected once. CDR3 in amino acids: CASSRQREVLTGELFF. DNA for the CDR3: TGTGCCAGTAGTAGGCAGCGGGAGGTACTCACCGGGGAGCTGTTTTTT. The V and J genes are TRBV19 and TRBJ2-2; 9 bases agree with TRBD2. This CDR3 contains 16 residues. The germline V gene encodes CDR1 LNHDA and CDR2 SQIVND (reference sequence). With 4 bases clipped from V and 4 bases from J, the junction kept 7 bases outside the gene matches.

This clonotype was detected ten times or more. The DNA for the CDR3 is TGTGCCAGCAGCCCGGGGGGGGCGGGAGAAAGCAAAAACATTCAGTACTTC. Its translation: CASSPGGAGESKNIQYF. J is TRBJ2-4 and V is TRBV6-6; 8 bases fit TRBD2. V lost 6 bases to trimming and J lost 3 bases; unmatched junction nucleotides: 13. Germline V gene lookup returns CDR1 MNHNY and CDR2 SVGAGI (reference sequence). The CDR3 length is 17 residues.

This clonotype was counted many times. This chain joins TRBV5-1 and TRBJ1-2, with D hard to call. Between the trimmed V and J ends, which lost 0 bases and 8 bases, there was a span of 11 bases. There are 13 residues in the CDR3. The germline CDR1 and CDR2 sequences are SGHRS and YFSETQ. The CDR3 nucleotides read TGCGCCAGCAGCTTGGATGGGGTAAAGGGCTACACCTTC. It translates to CASSLDGVKGYTF.

This clonotype was counted a few times. The genes are TRBV2 and TRBJ1-1, with D possibly being TRBD1 (5 bases). Trimming stripped 4 bases from V and 4 bases from J, with 10 bases between. Germline-derived CDR1 and CDR2 are SNHLY and FYNNEI. The CDR3 loop spans 13 amino acids. The CDR3, as DNA: TGTGCCAGCAGTGCCAGGGAGGCCACTGAAGCTTTCTTT. Its translation is CASSAREATEAFF.